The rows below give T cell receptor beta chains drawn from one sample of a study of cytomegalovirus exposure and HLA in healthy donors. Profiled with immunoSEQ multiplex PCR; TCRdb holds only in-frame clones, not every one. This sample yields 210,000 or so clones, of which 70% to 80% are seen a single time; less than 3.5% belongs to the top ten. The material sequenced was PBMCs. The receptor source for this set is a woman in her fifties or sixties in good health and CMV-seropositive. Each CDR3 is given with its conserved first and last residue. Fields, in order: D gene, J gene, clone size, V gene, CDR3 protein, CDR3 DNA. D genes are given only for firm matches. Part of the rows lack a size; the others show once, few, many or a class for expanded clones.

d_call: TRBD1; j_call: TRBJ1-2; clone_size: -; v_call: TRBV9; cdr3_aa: CASSVDQTGGSYTF; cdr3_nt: TGTGCCAGCAGCGTCGATCAGACAGGGGGCAGCTACACCTTC
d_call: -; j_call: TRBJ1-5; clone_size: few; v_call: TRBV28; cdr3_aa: CASSPLGRAQHF; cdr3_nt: TGTGCCAGCAGCCCTCTCGGGCGGGCCCAGCATTTT
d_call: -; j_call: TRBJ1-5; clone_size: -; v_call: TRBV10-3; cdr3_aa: CAISESGSNQPQHF; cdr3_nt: TGTGCCATCAGTGAATCGGGGAGCAATCAGCCCCAGCATTTT
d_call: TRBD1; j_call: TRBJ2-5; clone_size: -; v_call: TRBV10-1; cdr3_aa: CASGTGITETQYF; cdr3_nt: TGCGCCAGCGGGACAGGGATTACGGAGACCCAGTACTTC
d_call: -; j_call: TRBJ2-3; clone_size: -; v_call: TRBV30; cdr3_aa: CAWSAERTRSTDTQYF; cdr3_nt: TGTGCCTGGAGTGCCGAACGGACACGAAGCACAGATACGCAGTATTTT
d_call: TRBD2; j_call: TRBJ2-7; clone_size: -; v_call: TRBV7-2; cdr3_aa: CASSPGLATEQYF; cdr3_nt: TGTGCCAGCAGCCCGGGACTAGCAACCGAGCAGTACTTC
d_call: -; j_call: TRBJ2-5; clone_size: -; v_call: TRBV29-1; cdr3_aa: CSALPGTQETQYF; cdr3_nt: TGCAGCGCCCTACCGGGGACTCAAGAGACCCAGTACTTC
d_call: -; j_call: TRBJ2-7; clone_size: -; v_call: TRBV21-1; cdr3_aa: CASSKEGDRGQYEQYF; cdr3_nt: TGTGCCAGCAGCAAAGAAGGGGACAGGGGGCAGTACGAGCAGTACTTC
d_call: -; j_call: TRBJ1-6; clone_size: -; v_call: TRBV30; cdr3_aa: CAWRRDNSPLHF; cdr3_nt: TGTGCCTGGAGACGGGATAATTCACCCCTCCACTTT
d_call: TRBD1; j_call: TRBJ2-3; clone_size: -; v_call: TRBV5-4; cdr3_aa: CASSLWDRSTDTQYF; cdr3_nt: TGTGCCAGCAGCCTTTGGGACAGGAGCACAGATACGCAGTATTTT
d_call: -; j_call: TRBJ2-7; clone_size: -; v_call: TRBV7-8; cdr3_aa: CASSSSTGGYEQYF; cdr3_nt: TGTGCCAGCAGTTCATCGACAGGCGGCTACGAGCAGTACTTC
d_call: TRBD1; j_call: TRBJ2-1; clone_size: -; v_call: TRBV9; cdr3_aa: CASSAMGQGSNEQFF; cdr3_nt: TGTGCCAGCAGCGCAATGGGACAGGGGTCAAATGAGCAGTTCTTC
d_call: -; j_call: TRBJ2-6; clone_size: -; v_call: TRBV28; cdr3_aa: CASSPQGGANVLTF; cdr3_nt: TGTGCCAGCAGTCCCCAGGGAGGGGCCAACGTCCTGACTTTC
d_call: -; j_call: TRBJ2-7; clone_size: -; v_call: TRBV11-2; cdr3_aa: CASSLLDSYEQYF; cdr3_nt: TGTGCCAGCAGCCTGTTGGACAGCTACGAGCAGTACTTC
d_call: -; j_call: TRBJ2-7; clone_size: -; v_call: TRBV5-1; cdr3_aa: CASSKGQTSSYEQYF; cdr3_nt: TGCGCCAGCAGCAAAGGACAGACGAGCTCCTACGAGCAGTACTTC
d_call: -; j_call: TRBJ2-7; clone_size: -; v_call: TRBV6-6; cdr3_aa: CASSSPDMMNYEQYF; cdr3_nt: TGTGCCAGCAGCTCACCTGACATGATGAACTACGAGCAGTACTTC
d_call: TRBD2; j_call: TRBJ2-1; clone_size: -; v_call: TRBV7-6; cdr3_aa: CASSLIAGDGNEQFF; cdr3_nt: TGTGCCAGCAGCTTAATAGCGGGGGACGGCAATGAGCAGTTCTTC
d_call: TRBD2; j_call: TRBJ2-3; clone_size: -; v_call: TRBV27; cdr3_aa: CASSLSSGLAYDTQYF; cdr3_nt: TGTGCCAGCAGTTTAAGCTCGGGACTAGCGTACGATACGCAGTATTTT
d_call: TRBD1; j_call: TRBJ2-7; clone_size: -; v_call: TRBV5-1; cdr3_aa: CASSRGQGYEQYF; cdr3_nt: TGCGCCAGCAGCAGGGGACAGGGCTACGAGCAGTACTTC
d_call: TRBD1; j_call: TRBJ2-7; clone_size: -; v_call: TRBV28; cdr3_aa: CASSFVTGGYEQYF; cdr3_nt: TGTGCCAGCAGTTTCGTGACAGGGGGGTACGAGCAGTACTTC
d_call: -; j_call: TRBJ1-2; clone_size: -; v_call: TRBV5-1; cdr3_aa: CASSLATGTLGYGYTF; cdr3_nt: TGCGCCAGCAGCTTGGCTACCGGGACTTTGGGCTATGGCTACACCTTC
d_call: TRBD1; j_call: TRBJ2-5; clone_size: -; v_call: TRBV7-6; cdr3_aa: CASSLRGGQGLQTQYF; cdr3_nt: TGTGCCAGCAGCTTACGCGGGGGACAGGGTTTGCAGACCCAGTACTTC
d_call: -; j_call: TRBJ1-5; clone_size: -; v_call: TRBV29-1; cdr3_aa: CSVAGGGNQPQHF; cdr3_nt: TGCAGCGTTGCCGGGGGTGGCAATCAGCCCCAGCATTTT
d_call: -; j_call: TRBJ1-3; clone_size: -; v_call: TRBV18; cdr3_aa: CASSLRARDGNTIYF; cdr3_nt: TGTGCCAGCTCCCTCCGGGCGAGGGATGGAAACACCATATATTTT
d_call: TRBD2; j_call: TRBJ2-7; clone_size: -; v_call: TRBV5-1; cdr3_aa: CASSLVSGAAYEQYF; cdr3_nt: TGCGCCAGCAGCTTGGTGAGCGGGGCCGCCTACGAGCAGTACTTC
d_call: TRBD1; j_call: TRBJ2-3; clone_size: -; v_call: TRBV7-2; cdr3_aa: CASSLGTGRTDTQYF; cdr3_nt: TGTGCCAGCAGCCTCGGGACAGGGCGTACAGATACGCAGTATTTT
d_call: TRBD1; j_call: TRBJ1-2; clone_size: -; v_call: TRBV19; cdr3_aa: CASSRDRNYGYTF; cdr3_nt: TGTGCCAGTAGTAGGGACAGAAACTATGGCTACACCTTC
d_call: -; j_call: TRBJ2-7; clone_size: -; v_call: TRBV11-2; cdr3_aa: CASSPTGHNTYEQYF; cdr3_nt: TGTGCCAGCAGCCCGACGGGACATAATACCTACGAGCAGTACTTC
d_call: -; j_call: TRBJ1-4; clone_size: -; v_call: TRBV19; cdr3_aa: CASSIQRATNEKLFF; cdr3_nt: TGTGCCAGTAGTATACAGCGTGCAACTAATGAAAAACTGTTTTTT
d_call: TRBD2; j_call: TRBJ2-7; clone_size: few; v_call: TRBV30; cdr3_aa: CAWRGRWSGRDYEQYF; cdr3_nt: TGTGCCTGGAGAGGGAGATGGAGCGGGAGAGACTACGAGCAGTACTTC
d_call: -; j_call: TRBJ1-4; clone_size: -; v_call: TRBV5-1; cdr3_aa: CASSLTAGGTNEKLFF; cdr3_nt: TGCGCCAGCAGCTTGACCGCAGGAGGAACTAATGAAAAACTGTTTTTT
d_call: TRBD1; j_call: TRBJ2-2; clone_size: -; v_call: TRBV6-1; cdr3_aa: CASSGQAGSTGELFF; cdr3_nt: TGTGCCAGCAGCGGACAGGCAGGGTCCACCGGGGAGCTGTTTTTT
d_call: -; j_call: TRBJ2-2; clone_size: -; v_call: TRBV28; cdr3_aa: CASITSRGTDTGELFF; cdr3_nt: TGTGCCAGCATCACCTCAAGGGGAACGGACACCGGGGAGCTGTTTTTT
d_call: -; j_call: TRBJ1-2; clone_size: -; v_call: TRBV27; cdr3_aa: CASFPPGGYGYTF; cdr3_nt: TGTGCCAGCTTCCCCCCCGGAGGCTATGGCTACACCTTC
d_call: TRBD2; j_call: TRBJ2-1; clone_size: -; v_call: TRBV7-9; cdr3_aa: CASSLGLAGGYSYNEQFF; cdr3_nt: TGTGCCAGCAGCTTAGGGCTAGCGGGAGGCTACTCCTACAATGAGCAGTTCTTC
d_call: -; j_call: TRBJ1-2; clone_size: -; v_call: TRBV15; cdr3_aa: CATSRDPLYGYTF; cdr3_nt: TGTGCCACCAGCAGAGACCCCCTCTATGGCTACACCTTC